The 19 T cell receptor beta chains in this list originate from one sample, sequenced in a study of blood T cells in healthy people across ages. Combining a sample-barcoded 5' primer with a J-beta primer mix, a second PCR ran for roughly 6 to 12 cycles. TCRdb re-called the 5' RACE reads with MiXCR, one entry per CDR3 protein. The sample lists more than 1,000,000 distinct CDR3 sequences; almost 25% were seen once. This sample was shared with a second study, whose subject was T cells of mothers and their children.

The sample consisted of blood. Receptors were obtained from a girl under 10 years old in good health.

The chain couples TRBV2 to TRBJ2-2; either TRBD1 or TRBD2 may fit D (5 bases each). CDR3 length: 15 amino acids. CDR1 is SNHLY and CDR2 is FYNNEI in the germline V gene. The V end lost 8 bases, the J end lost 6 bases, and 19 bases lay between the germline ends. In DNA form, the CDR3 reads TGTGCCAGCCACACGGGGTCTGGGGCGGCCGGGGAGCTGTTTTTT. It is translated as CASHTGSGAAGELFF.

The V gene is TRBV7-2, the J gene TRBJ2-1; 9 bases line up with TRBD2. This CDR3 spans 19 amino acids. V was clipped by 2 bases and J by 2 bases; unmatched bases: 13. CDR1 is SGHTA and CDR2 is FQGNSA in the germline V gene. CDR3 protein: CASSLFGLEASGAYNEQFF. The DNA of the CDR3 is TGTGCCAGCAGCTTATTCGGTCTTGAGGCTAGCGGGGCCTACAATGAGCAGTTCTTC. The full variable domain, completed using reference TRBV7-2 and TRBJ2-1, is GAGVSQSPSNKVTEKGKDVELRCDPISGHTALYWYRQSLGQGLEFLIYFQGNSAPDKSGLPSDRFSAERTGGSVSTLTIQRTQQEDSAVYLCASSLFGLEASGAYNEQFFGPGTRLTVL.

The V and J genes are TRBV13 and TRBJ2-1; D remains ambiguous. The J call may be faulty, since TRBJ2-7 better matches the DNA end. This CDR3 has 16 amino acids. The germline gives CDR1 PRHDT, CDR2 FYEKMQ (reference sequence). CDR3 sequence (DNA): TGTGCCAGCAGCTCCACCCTGTGGGGAAGCTCCTACGAGCAGTACTTC. This sequence encodes CASSSTLWGSSYEQYF.

The CDR3 DNA follows: TGTGCCAGCAGCTTAACGGGACTGATAAACACCGGGGAGCTGTTTTTT. It encodes CASSLTGLINTGELFF. The chain uses TRBV7-3 and TRBJ2-2; D is perhaps TRBD2 (6 bases). The germline CDR1 and CDR2 sequences are SGHTA and FQGTGA. The CDR3 has 16 residues. Trimming shortened V by 0 bases and J by 2 bases, and 10 bases separated the two germline ends.

This clonotype has just a few counts. V usage is TRBV20-1 and J usage is TRBJ2-3; D perhaps matches TRBD2 (5 bases). Germline CDR1 DFQATT, CDR2 SNEGSKA (reference sequence). Trimming took 4 bases from V and 2 from J, leaving 19 bases between them. CDR3 size: 16 residues. The CDR3 bases are TGCAGTGCTATCAGAGGGTCTAGCCCATTCACAGATACGCAGTATTTT. Translating it yields CSAIRGSSPFTDTQYF.

The J gene is TRBJ2-1, the V gene TRBV5-1, with TRBD2 as a possible D gene (6 bases). The V end lost 0 bases, the J end lost 7 bases, and 23 bases lay between the germline ends. There are 18 residues in the CDR3. CDR1 is SGHRS, CDR2 YFSETQ, per germline. The CDR3 here is CASSLAESGWGFENEQFF. DNA for the CDR3: TGCGCCAGCAGCTTGGCCGAGAGCGGGTGGGGGTTTGAGAATGAGCAGTTCTTC.

V and J are TRBV9 and TRBJ1-4; 9 nucleotides match TRBD1. Germline lookup yields CDR1 SGDLS and CDR2 YYNGEE. The CDR3 runs to 15 residues. V shed 0 bases, J shed 8 bases, and the junction held 5 bases outside the gene matches. CDR3 residues: CASSVGGQGDEKLFF. CDR3 DNA: TGTGCCAGCAGCGTAGGGGGACAGGGAGACGAAAAACTGTTTTTT.

The V gene is TRBV10-3, the J gene TRBJ2-3; D remains ambiguous. Trimming left V 3 bases short and J 2 bases short, with 9 bases between. This CDR3 is built from 14 residues. Germline CDR1 ENHRY, CDR2 SYGVKD. CDR3 loop: CAISDHRNTDTQYF. The DNA for the CDR3 is TGTGCCATCAGTGATCACCGAAACACAGATACGCAGTATTTT.

This clonotype turned up a few times. The gene calls are TRBV9 and TRBJ1-1, with 7 bases identical to TRBD1. The junction had 9 bases not matched to a gene; V was cut back by 6 bases and J by 7 bases. Germline CDR1 SGDLS, CDR2 YYNGEE. This CDR3 spans 13 amino acids. In DNA, the CDR3 is TGTGCCAGCAACCTACAGGGGACCGGTGAAGCTTTCTTT. Translated, it gives CASNLQGTGEAFF. The whole variable domain, filled in from reference TRBV9 and TRBJ1-1, reads DSGVTQTPKHLITATGQRVTLRCSPRSGDLSVYWYQQSLDQGLQFLIQYYNGEERAKGNILERFSAQQFPDLHSELNLSSLELGDSALYFCASNLQGTGEAFFGQGTRLTVV.

The rearrangement links TRBV7-2 to TRBJ2-7, with unresolved D. The CDR3 loop spans 13 amino acids. Trimming left V 3 bases short and J 4 bases short, with 10 bases between. From germline, CDR1 is SGHTA and CDR2 FQGNSA. The CDR3 loop is CASSFYRSYEQYF. CDR3 sequence (DNA): TGTGCCAGCAGCTTCTACAGATCATACGAGCAGTACTTC.

This clonotype was seen just once. V gene TRBV9 combines with J gene TRBJ2-7; D ambiguous. The ends were cut back, 0 bases at V and 2 bases at J, with 12 bases in the middle. There are 15 residues in the CDR3. Per the germline V gene, CDR1 is SGDLS and CDR2 is YYNGEE. The CDR3 is CASSVAEALPYEQYF. The CDR3 DNA reads TGTGCCAGCAGCGTAGCCGAGGCACTACCCTACGAGCAGTACTTC.

This clonotype has just a few counts. The chain employs TRBV6-1 and TRBJ1-1; no clear D gene. V was shortened by 7 bases and J by 2 bases, with 11 bases between the two germline ends. The CDR3 contains 13 residues. From germline, CDR1 is MNHNS and CDR2 SASEGT. CDR3 nucleotide sequence: TGTGCCAGCACCGCGACACAAAACACTGAAGCTTTCTTT. It yields the protein CASTATQNTEAFF.

The V gene is TRBV6-4, the J gene TRBJ2-1; D call uncertain. Between the trimmed V and J ends, which lost 2 bases and 6 bases, there was a span of 11 bases. This CDR3 comprises 14 residues. Germline V lookup: CDR1 MRHNA, CDR2 SNTAGT. CDR3 nucleotide sequence: TGTGCCAGCAGTGACCCTCCCAGAGGCAATGAGCAGTTCTTC. Encoded protein: CASSDPPRGNEQFF.

J is TRBJ2-3 and V is TRBV24-1; D is ambiguous. This CDR3 region has 16 residues. The V end was cut by 4 bases, the J end by 1 base, with 14 bases between. CDR1 KGHDR and CDR2 SFDVKD come from the germline V gene. CDR3 amino acids: CATSDLSGPGTDTQYF. The DNA for the CDR3 is TGTGCCACCAGTGACCTTTCTGGACCAGGCACAGATACGCAGTATTTT.

This chain uses TRBV5-4 with TRBJ2-5; 13 bases are a match to TRBD2. The V gene end was trimmed by 4 bases and the J gene end by 3 bases; junction bases not matched to a gene: 6. The CDR3 totals 16 residues. Germline CDR1 and CDR2: SGHNT and YYREEE (reference sequence). CDR3 bases: TGTGCCAGCAGCCCTCGGACTAGCGGGAGAAAAGAGACCCAGTACTTC. Protein product: CASSPRTSGRKETQYF.

The chain links TRBV12-5 to TRBJ1-1; D might be TRBD1 (6 bases). Germline V gives CDR1 LGHNT, CDR2 FRNRAP. The CDR3 consists of 11 residues. V lost 2 bases, J lost 11 bases, and 9 bases lay in between. CDR3 residues: CASGLYREAFF. The CDR3 coding sequence is TGTGCTAGTGGTTTGTACAGGGAGGCTTTCTTT.

The genes are TRBV6-1 and TRBJ2-5; 7 positions match TRBD2. TRBJ2-7 explains the end of the DNA better; the J call may be wrong. The CDR3 length is 14 residues. Germline CDR1 MNHNS, CDR2 SASEGT. The CDR3 is CASSDGRESYEQYF. The CDR3 DNA follows: TGTGCCAGCAGTGATGGGCGGGAGTCATACGAGCAGTACTTC.

V is TRBV7-9 and J is TRBJ2-1; TRBD1 agrees at 9 bases. This CDR3 has 15 amino acids. Unmatched junction bases numbered 8, after V lost 3 bases and J lost 8 bases. Germline values: CDR1 SEHNR, CDR2 FQNEAQ (reference sequence). Here the CDR3 reads CASSFLPDRGDEQFF. The CDR3 DNA follows: TGTGCCAGCAGCTTTCTACCTGACAGGGGGGATGAGCAGTTCTTC.

This clonotype turned up a few times. This chain joins TRBV6-5 and TRBJ2-5; no firm D call. Trimming shortened V by 0 bases and J by 2 bases, and 13 bases separated the two germline ends. Germline CDR1 MNHEY, CDR2 SVGAGI. The CDR3 contains 16 residues. The CDR3 spells CASSYSWGRSQETQYF. The DNA for the CDR3 is TGTGCCAGCAGTTACTCCTGGGGTCGAAGTCAAGAGACCCAGTACTTC.